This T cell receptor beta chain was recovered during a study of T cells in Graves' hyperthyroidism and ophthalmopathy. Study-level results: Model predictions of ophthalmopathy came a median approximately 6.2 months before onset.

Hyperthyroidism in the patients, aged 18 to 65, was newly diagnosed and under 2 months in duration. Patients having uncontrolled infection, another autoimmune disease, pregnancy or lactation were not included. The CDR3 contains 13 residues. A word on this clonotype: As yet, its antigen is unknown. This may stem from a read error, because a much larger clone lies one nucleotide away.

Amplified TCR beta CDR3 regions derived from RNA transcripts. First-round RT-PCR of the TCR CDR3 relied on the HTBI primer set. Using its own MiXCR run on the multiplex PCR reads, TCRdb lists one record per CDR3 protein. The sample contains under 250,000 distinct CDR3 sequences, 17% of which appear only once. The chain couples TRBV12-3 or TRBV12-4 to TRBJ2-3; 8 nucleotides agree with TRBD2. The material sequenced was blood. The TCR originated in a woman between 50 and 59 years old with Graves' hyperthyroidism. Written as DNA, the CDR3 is TGTGCCAGCAGTACTAGCGGCACAGATACGCAGTGTTTT. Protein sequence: CASSTSGTDTQCF.